The rows below give T cell receptor beta chains drawn from one sample of a study of OX40 agonist ivuxolimab in advanced cancers. Assay: immunoSEQ multiplex PCR; the TCRdb copy retains only in-frame clones and omits some. The repertoire includes nearly 55,000 clones, 84% of them detected once, and 1.2% sits in the top ten. Sequences were derived from CD4+ or CD8+ T cells sorted from blood, sampled in a trial of the OX40 agonist ivuxolimab. These receptors came from an adult with an advanced solid tumor such as melanoma, head and neck, liver or kidney cancer. CDR3s include the opening cysteine and the closing phenylalanine or tryptophan. The D gene is left open where the match is weak. Part of the rows lack a size; the others show once, few, many or a class for expanded clones.

TRBJ1-4,TRBV28,TRBD1,-,CASSRQGGATNEKLFF,TGTGCCAGCAGCCGCCAGGGGGGGGCAACTAATGAAAAACTGTTTTTT
TRBJ1-3,TRBV7-2,-,-,CASSLGAVSGNTIYF,TGTGCCAGCAGCCTTGGGGCCGTTTCTGGAAACACCATATATTTT
TRBJ2-7,TRBV6-6,TRBD2,once,CASSPLAGGPSEQYF,TGTGCCAGCAGCCCTTTAGCGGGAGGGCCCTCCGAGCAGTACTTC
TRBJ1-5,TRBV2,-,-,CASSVGGVSNQPQHF,TGTGCCAGCAGTGTCGGGGGTGTAAGCAATCAGCCCCAGCATTTT
TRBJ2-1,TRBV7-2,TRBD1,-,CASSPPGQGAFSGLNEQFF,TGTGCCAGCAGCCCACCGGGACAGGGGGCGTTTTCTGGTCTCAATGAGCAGTTCTTC
TRBJ1-5,TRBV30,TRBD1,-,CACRAGGDYGQPQHF,TGTGCCTGTCGCGCAGGGGGCGATTATGGTCAGCCCCAGCATTTT
TRBJ2-2,TRBV11-2,-,-,CASSLGLVLNTGELFF,TGTGCCAGCAGCTTAGGACTAGTTCTAAACACCGGGGAGCTGTTTTTT
TRBJ1-2,TRBV20-1,TRBD1,-,CSAAPGQTNHF,TGCAGTGCTGCCCCGGGACAGACGAACCACTTC
TRBJ1-4,TRBV11-2,-,-,CASSLNLGVATNEKLFF,TGTGCCAGCAGCTTAAATCTAGGGGTGGCAACTAATGAAAAACTGTTTTTT
TRBJ2-5,TRBV7-8,-,-,CASSLVGGTQETQYF,TGTGCCAGCAGCTTAGTGGGGGGAACCCAAGAGACCCAGTACTTC
TRBJ2-3,TRBV28,-,-,CASSSPGRTSFTDTQYF,TGTGCCAGCAGCTCCCCGGGGAGGACTTCTTTCACAGATACGCAGTATTTT
TRBJ1-5,TRBV28,-,-,CASSLKSTGGDQPQHF,TGTGCCAGCAGTTTAAAATCCACGGGAGGTGATCAGCCCCAGCATTTT
TRBJ1-1,TRBV4-1,-,-,CASSLRALNTEAFF,TGCGCCAGCAGCCTTCGGGCGTTGAACACTGAAGCTTTCTTT
TRBJ1-5,TRBV28,-,-,CASFPGRPNQPQHF,TGTGCCAGCTTCCCAGGGAGACCCAATCAGCCCCAGCATTTT
TRBJ2-7,TRBV10-3,-,-,CAISFRDIDGEQYF,TGTGCCATCAGCTTCCGGGACATTGACGGCGAGCAGTACTTC
TRBJ2-5,TRBV27,TRBD1,-,CASSPGTGFPPSYGETQYF,TGTGCCAGCTCTCCCGGGACAGGGTTCCCCCCCTCCTATGGAGAGACCCAGTACTTC
TRBJ1-1,TRBV10-2,-,few,CASREPAKNTEAFF,TGCGCCAGCAGAGAACCAGCTAAGAACACTGAAGCTTTCTTT
TRBJ1-4,TRBV19,-,-,CASSSGTDNEKLFF,TGTGCCAGTAGTTCCGGGACGGATAATGAAAAACTGTTTTTT
TRBJ1-2,TRBV6-5,-,-,CASSPPQGGYTF,TGTGCCAGCAGCCCCCCTCAAGGCGGCTACACCTTC
TRBJ2-4,TRBV19,-,-,CASREGMRNIQYF,TGTGCCAGTAGAGAGGGGATGAGGAACATTCAGTACTTC
TRBJ2-3,TRBV5-1,-,-,CASSLNTDTQYF,TGCGCCAGCAGCTTGAACACAGATACGCAGTATTTT
TRBJ1-1,TRBV18,-,-,CASSPRGVGDTEAFF,TGTGCCAGCTCACCACGGGGGGTTGGGGACACTGAAGCTTTCTTT
TRBJ2-7,TRBV20-1,TRBD2,-,CRITSGYEQYF,TGCAGGATCACTAGCGGTTACGAGCAGTACTTC
TRBJ2-7,TRBV9,-,-,CASSSRSGYEQYF,TGTGCCAGCAGCTCCCGGAGTGGGTACGAGCAGTACTTC
TRBJ2-7,TRBV19,-,-,CASSMTGTQRRQYF,TGTGCCAGTAGTATGACCGGGACCCAAAGGCGGCAGTACTTC